The TCR beta chain under discussion was sequenced for a study of regulatory T cells in long-lasting Graves disease. With respect to this clonotype: Its antigen is undetermined.

According to the study, TCR beta libraries were built with iRepertoire HTBI primers and CDR3-region Arm-PCR. TCRdb ran MiXCR on the multiplex PCR reads and lists one entry per CDR3 protein. The table has 580,000 or so distinct CDR3 sequences, 15% to 20% seen once. The germline V gene encodes CDR1 SNHLY and CDR2 FYNNEI. The CDR3 runs 15 residues. V dropped 7 bases and J dropped 5 bases, with 17 bases sitting between them. Overall study findings and caveats: TRBV28, TRBJ1-2 and TRBJ2-5 were segments that persistent disease favored.

Time point noted: newly diagnosed GD, antithyroid drugs for less than 3 months. From PBMCs, RNA was extracted and then used to make the TCR library. The data also belong to a second study, concerning T cells in Graves' hyperthyroidism and ophthalmopathy.

This specimen was peripheral blood mononuclear cells (PBMCs), taken at new diagnosis, from a patient treated with antithyroid drugs. The sequence came from a man younger than 35 with Graves disease. V and J are TRBV2 and TRBJ2-2; possible D gene TRBD2, 5 bases. The CDR3 DNA is TGTGCCAGCACCCGCTTACCCGGGGATACCGGGGAGCTGTTTTTT. Its translation is CASTRLPGDTGELFF.